The T cell receptor beta chain described here comes from a study of T cells in Graves' hyperthyroidism and ophthalmopathy. Amplification targeted TCR beta CDR3 regions from RNA transcripts. A first-round RT-PCR of the TCR CDR3 used the HTBI primer set. TCRdb processed the multiplex PCR reads anew with MiXCR; each CDR3 protein has one entry. The sample comprises under 400,000 distinct CDR3 sequences, around a sixth of which are singletons, and about 53% rests with the top ten. Ten or more counts support this clonotype. This receptor was identified in a woman between 45 and 60 years old with Graves' hyperthyroidism. Sequences were obtained from blood.

The CDR3 sequence: CAAGTSGSSTDTQYF. DNA for the CDR3: TGTGCCGCCGGGACTAGCGGTTCTAGCACAGATACGCAGTATTTT. The rearrangement links TRBV15 to TRBJ2-3; 11 bases map to TRBD2. Germline CDR1 reads LNHNV; CDR2 reads YYDKDF (reference sequence). This CDR3 has 15 residues. J gave up 0 bases and V 11 bases, and 7 bases lay outside the gene matches.